This paragraph reports one T cell receptor beta chain. The CDR3 has 13 residues. Trimming removed 5 bases from V and 6 bases from J, with 11 bases in between. Germline CDR1 MNHEY, CDR2 SMNVEV (reference sequence). These data belong to a study of blood T cell repertoires in COVID-19. Repertoires were generated with immunoSEQ multiplex PCR, while TCRdb's copy carries only in-frame clones and drops some. The table has about 440,000 clones, around nine tenths seen once. The source material was PBMCs or T cells enriched from blood (not recorded which). The sequence came from a woman aged 18-29 years with acute COVID-19. J is TRBJ2-1 and V is TRBV27; D perhaps matches TRBD1 (5 bases). CDR3 coding DNA: TGTGCCAGCAGTCGTGGGGCCCTCAATGAGCAGTTCTTC. Protein: CASSRGALNEQFF.